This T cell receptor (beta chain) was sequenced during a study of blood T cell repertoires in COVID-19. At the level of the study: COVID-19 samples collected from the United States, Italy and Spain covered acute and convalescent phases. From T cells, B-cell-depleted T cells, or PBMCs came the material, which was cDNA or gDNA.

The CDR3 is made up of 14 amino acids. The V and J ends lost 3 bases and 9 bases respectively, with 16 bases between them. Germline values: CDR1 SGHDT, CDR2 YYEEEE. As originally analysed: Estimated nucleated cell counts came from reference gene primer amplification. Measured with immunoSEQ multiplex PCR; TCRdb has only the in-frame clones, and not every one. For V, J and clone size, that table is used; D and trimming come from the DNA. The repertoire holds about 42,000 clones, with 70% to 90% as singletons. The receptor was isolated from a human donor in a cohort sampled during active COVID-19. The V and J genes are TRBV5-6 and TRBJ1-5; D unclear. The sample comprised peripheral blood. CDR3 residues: CASSSGVSSRPQHF. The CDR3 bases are TGTGCCAGCAGCTCCGGGGTTTCCTCCCGGCCCCAGCATTTT.